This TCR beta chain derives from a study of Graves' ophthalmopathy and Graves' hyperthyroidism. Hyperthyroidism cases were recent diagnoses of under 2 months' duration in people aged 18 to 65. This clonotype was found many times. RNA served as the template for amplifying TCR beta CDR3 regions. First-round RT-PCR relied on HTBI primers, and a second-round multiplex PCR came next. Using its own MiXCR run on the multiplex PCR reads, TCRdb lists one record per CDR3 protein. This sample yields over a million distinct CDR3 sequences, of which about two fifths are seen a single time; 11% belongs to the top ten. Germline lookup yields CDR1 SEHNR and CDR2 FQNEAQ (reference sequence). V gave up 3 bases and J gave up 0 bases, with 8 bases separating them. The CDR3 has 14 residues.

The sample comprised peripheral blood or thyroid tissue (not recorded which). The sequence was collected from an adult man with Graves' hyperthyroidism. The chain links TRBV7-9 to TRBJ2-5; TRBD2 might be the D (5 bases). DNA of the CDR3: TGTGCCAGCAGCTTCAGCGGTTACCAAGAGACCCAGTACTTC. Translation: CASSFSGYQETQYF.